In its sample, the clone carrying this T cell receptor (beta chain) was seen a few times. Its cognate antigen is unknown. The sample comes from a study of T cells after yellow fever vaccination. Turning to the study itself: Low-cell-number fractions were prepared with SMART-Seq v4 Ultra Low Input.

Study-wide results and caveats: Shared CD4/CD8 clonotypes were a small share, likely from convergent recombination.

Conversion of TCR transcripts into cDNA relied on 5'RACE template switching, which added a universal primer site and UMIs. TCRdb processed the 5' RACE reads anew with MiXCR; each CDR3 protein has one entry. The sample comprises about 230,000 distinct CDR3 sequences, around 6.7% of which are singletons, and around 1% rests with the top ten. This CDR3 has 14 amino acids. V lost 0 bases and J lost 10, with 14 bases in between. The V gene's germline CDR1 is SGHNT and CDR2 YYREEE (reference sequence). Sample: CD4+ T cells sorted from PBMCs, taken on the day of the yellow fever booster vaccination. The V call is TRBV5-4, the J call TRBJ2-1; D call uncertain. This clonotype was sampled from a man in his thirties or forties who received the YFV17D yellow fever vaccine. The CDR3 DNA follows: TGTGCCAGCAGCTTGGTTGGCAGCCTCGGGGAGCAGTTCTTC. The encoded protein is CASSLVGSLGEQFF.